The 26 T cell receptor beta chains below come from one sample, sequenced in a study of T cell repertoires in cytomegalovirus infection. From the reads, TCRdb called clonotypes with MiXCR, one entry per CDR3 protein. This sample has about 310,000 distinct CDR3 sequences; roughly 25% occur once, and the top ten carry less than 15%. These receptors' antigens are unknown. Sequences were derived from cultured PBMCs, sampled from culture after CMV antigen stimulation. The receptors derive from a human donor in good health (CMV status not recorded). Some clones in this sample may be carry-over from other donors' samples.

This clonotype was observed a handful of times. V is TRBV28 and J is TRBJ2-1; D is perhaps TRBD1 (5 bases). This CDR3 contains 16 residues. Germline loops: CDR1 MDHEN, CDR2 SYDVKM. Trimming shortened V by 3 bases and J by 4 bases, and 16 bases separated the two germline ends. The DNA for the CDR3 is TGTGCCAGCAGTTTTATCGACAGAGAGGCGTACAATGAGCAGTTCTTC. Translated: CASSFIDREAYNEQFF.

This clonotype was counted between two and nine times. DNA of the CDR3: TGTGCTAGTGGTTTGCGGCTAGCGGGAGAGGGTAATGAGCAGTTCTTC. This codes for CASGLRLAGEGNEQFF. The V and J genes are TRBV12-5 and TRBJ2-1, with 10 bases identical to TRBD2. CDR1 and CDR2 from the germline V gene are LGHNT and FRNRAP. Trimming removed 2 bases from V and 7 bases from J; junction bases left unmatched: 8. This CDR3 is built from 16 residues.

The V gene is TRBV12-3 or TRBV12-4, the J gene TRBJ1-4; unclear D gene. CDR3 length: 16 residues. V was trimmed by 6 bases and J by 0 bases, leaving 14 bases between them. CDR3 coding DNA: TGTGCCAGCAGAACGGGATCCGGGGCAACTAATGAAAAACTGTTTTTT. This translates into CASRTGSGATNEKLFF.

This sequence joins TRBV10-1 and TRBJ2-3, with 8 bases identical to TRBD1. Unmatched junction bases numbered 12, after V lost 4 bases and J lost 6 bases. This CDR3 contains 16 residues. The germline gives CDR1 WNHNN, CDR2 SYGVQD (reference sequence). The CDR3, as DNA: TGCGCCAGCAGTGTTTGGACAGGGCCTGGAGGGGATACGCAGTATTTT. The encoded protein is CASSVWTGPGGDTQYF.

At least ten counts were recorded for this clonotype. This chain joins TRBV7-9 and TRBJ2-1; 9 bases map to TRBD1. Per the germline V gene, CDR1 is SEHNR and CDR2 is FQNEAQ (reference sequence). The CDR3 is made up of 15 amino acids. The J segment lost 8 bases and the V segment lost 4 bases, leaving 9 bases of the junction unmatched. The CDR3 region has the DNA TGTGCCAGCAGCTACCGCCGGGACAGGGCGGATGAGCAGTTCTTC. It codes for CASSYRRDRADEQFF.

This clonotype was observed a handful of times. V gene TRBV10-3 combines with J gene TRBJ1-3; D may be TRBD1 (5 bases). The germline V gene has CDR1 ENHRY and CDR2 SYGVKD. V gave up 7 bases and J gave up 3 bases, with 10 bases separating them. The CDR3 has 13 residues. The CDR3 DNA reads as TGTGCCATCACCGGGACTATTGGAAACACCATATATTTT. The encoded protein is CAITGTIGNTIYF.

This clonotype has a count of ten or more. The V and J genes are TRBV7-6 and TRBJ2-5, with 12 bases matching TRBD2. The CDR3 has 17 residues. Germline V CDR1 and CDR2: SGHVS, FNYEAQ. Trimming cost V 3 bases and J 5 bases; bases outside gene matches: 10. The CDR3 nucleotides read TGTGCCAGCAGCTTTCGATCTAGCGGGAGGGCCGGGGAGACCCAGTACTTC. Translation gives CASSFRSSGRAGETQYF.

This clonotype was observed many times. The CDR3 sequence: CASSSGWRRNYGYTF. The CDR3 region has the DNA TGTGCCAGCAGCTCCGGTTGGAGGAGGAACTATGGCTACACCTTC. The gene calls are TRBV7-2 and TRBJ1-2, with D hard to call. Germline CDR1 is SGHTA and CDR2 is FQGNSA. The CDR3 has 15 residues. V gave up 4 bases and J gave up 2 bases, with 14 bases separating them.

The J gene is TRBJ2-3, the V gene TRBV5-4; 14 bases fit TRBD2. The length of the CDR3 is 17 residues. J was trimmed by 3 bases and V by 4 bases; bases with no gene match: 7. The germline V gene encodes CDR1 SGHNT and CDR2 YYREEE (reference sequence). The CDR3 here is CASSPPGTSGRTDTQYF. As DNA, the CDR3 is TGTGCCAGCAGCCCACCCGGGACTAGCGGGAGAACAGATACGCAGTATTTT.

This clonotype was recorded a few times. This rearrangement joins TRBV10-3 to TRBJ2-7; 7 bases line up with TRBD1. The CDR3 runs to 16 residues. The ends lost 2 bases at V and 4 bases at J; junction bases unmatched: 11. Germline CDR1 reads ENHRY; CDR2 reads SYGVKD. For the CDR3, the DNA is TGTGCCATCAGTGAGCCCACCGGACAGGTTGGATACGAGCAGTACTTC. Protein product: CAISEPTGQVGYEQYF.

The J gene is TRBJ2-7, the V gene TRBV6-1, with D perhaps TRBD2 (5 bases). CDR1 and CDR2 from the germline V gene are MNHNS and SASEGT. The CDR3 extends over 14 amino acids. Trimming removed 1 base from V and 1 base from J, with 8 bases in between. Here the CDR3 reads CASSEVGRSYEQYF. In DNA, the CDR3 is TGTGCCAGCAGTGAAGTGGGGAGATCCTACGAGCAGTACTTC.

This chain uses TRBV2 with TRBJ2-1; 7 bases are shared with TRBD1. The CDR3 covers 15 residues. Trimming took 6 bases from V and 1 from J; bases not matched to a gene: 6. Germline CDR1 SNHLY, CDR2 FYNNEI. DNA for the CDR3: TGTGCCAGCAGACAGGGGTGGGATTCCTACAATGAGCAGTTCTTC. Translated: CASRQGWDSYNEQFF.

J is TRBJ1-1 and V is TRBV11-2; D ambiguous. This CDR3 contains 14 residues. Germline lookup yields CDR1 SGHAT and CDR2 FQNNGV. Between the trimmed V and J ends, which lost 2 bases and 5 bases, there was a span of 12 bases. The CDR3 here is CASSLRPSWTEAFF. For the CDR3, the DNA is TGTGCCAGCAGCTTACGGCCTAGTTGGACTGAAGCTTTCTTT.

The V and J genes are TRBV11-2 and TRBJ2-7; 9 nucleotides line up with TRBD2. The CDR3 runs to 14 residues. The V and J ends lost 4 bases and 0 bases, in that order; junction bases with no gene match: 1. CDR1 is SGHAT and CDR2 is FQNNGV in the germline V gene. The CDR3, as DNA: TGTGCCAGCAGCTGGACTAGCGTCTCCTACGAGCAGTACTTC. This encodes CASSWTSVSYEQYF.

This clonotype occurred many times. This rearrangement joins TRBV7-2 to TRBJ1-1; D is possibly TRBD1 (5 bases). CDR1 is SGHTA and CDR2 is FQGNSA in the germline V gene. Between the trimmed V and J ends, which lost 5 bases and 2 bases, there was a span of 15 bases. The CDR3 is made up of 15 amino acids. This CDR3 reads CASSPWSGGNTEAFF. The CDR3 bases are TGTGCCAGCAGCCCCTGGTCTGGGGGAAACACTGAAGCTTTCTTT.

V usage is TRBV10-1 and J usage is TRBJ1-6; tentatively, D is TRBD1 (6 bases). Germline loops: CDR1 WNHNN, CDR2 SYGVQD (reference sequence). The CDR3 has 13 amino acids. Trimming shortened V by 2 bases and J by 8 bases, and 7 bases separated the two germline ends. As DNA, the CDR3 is TGCGCCAGCAGTGAGGGACAGTATTCACCCCTCCACTTT. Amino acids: CASSEGQYSPLHF.

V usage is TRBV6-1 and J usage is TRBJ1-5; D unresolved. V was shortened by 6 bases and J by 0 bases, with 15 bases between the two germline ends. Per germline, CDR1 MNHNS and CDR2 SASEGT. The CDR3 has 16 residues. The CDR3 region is CASSPIHPYSNQPQHF. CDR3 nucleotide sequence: TGTGCCAGCAGCCCGATTCACCCTTATAGCAATCAGCCCCAGCATTTT.

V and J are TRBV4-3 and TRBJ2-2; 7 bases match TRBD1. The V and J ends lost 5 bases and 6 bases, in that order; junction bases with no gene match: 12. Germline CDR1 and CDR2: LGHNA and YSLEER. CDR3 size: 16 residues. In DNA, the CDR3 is TGCGCCAGCAGCGAACTGGTACAGGGGCCCCCCGGGGAGCTGTTTTTT. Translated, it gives CASSELVQGPPGELFF.

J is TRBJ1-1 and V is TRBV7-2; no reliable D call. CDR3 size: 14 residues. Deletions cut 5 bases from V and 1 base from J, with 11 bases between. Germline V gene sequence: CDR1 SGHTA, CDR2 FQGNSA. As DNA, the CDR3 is TGTGCCAGCAGCCGCGGACGGCAGAACACTGAAGCTTTCTTT. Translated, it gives CASSRGRQNTEAFF.

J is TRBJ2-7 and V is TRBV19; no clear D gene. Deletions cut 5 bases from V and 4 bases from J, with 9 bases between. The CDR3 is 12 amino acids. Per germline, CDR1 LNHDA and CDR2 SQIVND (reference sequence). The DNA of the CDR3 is TGTGCCAGTAGTCCTGGGGAATACGAGCAGTACGTC. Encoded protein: CASSPGEYEQYV.

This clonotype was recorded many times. The CDR3 region is CASSSGQPQHF. In nucleotides, the CDR3 is TGTGCCAGTAGTAGCGGTCAGCCCCAGCATTTT. V and J are TRBV19 and TRBJ1-5; D is unresolved. The CDR3 is 11 residues long. V lost 4 bases and J 6 bases, leaving 4 bases between the germline ends. CDR1 is LNHDA and CDR2 is SQIVND in the germline V gene (reference sequence). Using reference TRBV19 and TRBJ1-5 for the parts outside the CDR3, the full variable domain is DGGITQSPKYLFRKEGQNVTLSCEQNLNHDAMYWYRQDPGQGLRLIYYSQIVNDFQKGDIAEGYSVSREKKESFPLTVTSAQKNPTAFYLCASSSGQPQHFGDGTRLSIL.

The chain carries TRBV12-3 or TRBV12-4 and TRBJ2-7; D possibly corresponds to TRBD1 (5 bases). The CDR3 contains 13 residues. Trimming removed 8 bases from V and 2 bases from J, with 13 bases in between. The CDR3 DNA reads TGTGCCAGCTTCGATACAGGTACCTACGAGCAGTACTTC. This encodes CASFDTGTYEQYF.

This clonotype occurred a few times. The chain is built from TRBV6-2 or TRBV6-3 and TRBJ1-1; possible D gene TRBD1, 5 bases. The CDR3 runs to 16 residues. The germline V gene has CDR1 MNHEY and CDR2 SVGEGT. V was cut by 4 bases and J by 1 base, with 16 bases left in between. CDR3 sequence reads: CASSSAMGVSNTEAFF. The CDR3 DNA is TGTGCCAGCAGTTCGGCTATGGGGGTTTCGAACACTGAAGCTTTCTTT.

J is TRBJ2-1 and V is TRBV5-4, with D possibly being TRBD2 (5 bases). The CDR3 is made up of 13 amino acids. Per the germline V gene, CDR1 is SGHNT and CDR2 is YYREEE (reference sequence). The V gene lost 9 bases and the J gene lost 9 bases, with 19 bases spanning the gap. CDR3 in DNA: TGTGCCACCGCGGGCACCCAGGTCAGTGAGCAGTTCTTC. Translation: CATAGTQVSEQFF.

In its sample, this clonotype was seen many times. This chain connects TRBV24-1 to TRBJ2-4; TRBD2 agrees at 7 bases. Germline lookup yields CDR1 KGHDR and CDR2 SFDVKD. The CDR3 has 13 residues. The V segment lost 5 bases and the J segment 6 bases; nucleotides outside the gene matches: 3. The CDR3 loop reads CATSASGGNIQYF. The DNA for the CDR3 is TGTGCCACCAGTGCCTCGGGAGGAAACATTCAGTACTTC.

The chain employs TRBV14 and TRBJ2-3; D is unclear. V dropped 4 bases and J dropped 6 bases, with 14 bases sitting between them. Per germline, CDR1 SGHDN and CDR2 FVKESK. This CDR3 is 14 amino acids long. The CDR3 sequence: CASSLGVMGDTQYF. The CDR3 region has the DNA TGTGCCAGCAGCCTTGGGGTGATGGGGGATACGCAGTATTTT.